These 5 T cell receptor beta chains were all obtained from the same sample, sequenced in a study of graft-versus-host responses after intestinal transplantation. Data came from immunoSEQ multiplex PCR; TCRdb stores just in-frame clones and leaves some out. This sample carries around 77,000 clones, over 85% of them seen once, and the ten largest clones take around 0.5%. These receptors are not linked to any known antigen. The sequencing here drew on unstimulated CD8+ T cells sorted from spleen or lymph node cells, taken before intestinal transplant. These receptors all come from a human donor who received an intestinal transplant.

The chain links TRBV5-4 to TRBJ1-1; D unresolved. This CDR3 region has 12 residues. Trimming stripped 5 bases from V and 0 bases from J, with 5 bases between. CDR1 and CDR2 (germline): SGHNT, YYREEE (reference sequence). The chain's CDR3 is CASRGVNTEAFF. For the CDR3, the DNA is TGTGCCAGCAGGGGTGTGAACACTGAAGCTTTCTTT.

The rearrangement joins TRBV4-1 to TRBJ1-2; D is ambiguous. The germline V and J ends were trimmed by 3 bases and 2 bases, with 16 bases remaining between them. The CDR3 loop spans 16 amino acids. From germline, CDR1 is MGHRA and CDR2 YSYEKL. The CDR3 nucleotides read TGCGCCAGCAGCCAGATGGCCCACACCCTCAACTATGGCTACACCTTC. Translation: CASSQMAHTLNYGYTF.

The chain combines TRBV30 with TRBJ2-7; 10 positions match TRBD2. The CDR3 consists of 15 residues. Germline values: CDR1 GTSNPN, CDR2 SVGIG (reference sequence). Trimming removed 4 bases from V and 3 bases from J; junction bases left unmatched: 9. The CDR3 region has the DNA TGTGCCTGGACAAGAGGACTAGCGGAGGTCTACGAGCAGTACTTC. As protein: CAWTRGLAEVYEQYF.

V is TRBV4-1 and J is TRBJ2-7; 11 nucleotides match TRBD2. CDR1 MGHRA and CDR2 YSYEKL come from the germline V gene. V lost 1 base, J lost 1 base, and 0 bases stayed unmatched. The CDR3 spans 15 residues. CDR3 DNA: TGCGCCAGCAGCCAAGGACTAGCGGGGTCCTACGAGCAGTACTTC. Encoded protein: CASSQGLAGSYEQYF.

The chain couples TRBV5-1 to TRBJ2-7, with 7 positions matching TRBD2. The junction had 10 bases not matched to a gene; V was cut back by 2 bases and J by 2 bases. The germline V gene encodes CDR1 SGHRS and CDR2 YFSETQ. The CDR3 consists of 16 residues. CDR3 coding DNA: TGCGCCAGCAGCTTAGGTAGGGCGGGAGTGCCCTACGAGCAGTACTTC. It specifies CASSLGRAGVPYEQYF.